Listed below are T cell receptor beta chains from one sample, sequenced in a study of OX40 agonist ivuxolimab in advanced cancers. TCRdb keeps only in-frame clones here, not all; method: immunoSEQ multiplex PCR. The data show more than 95,000 clones, about 87% seen once. Sequences were derived from CD4+ or CD8+ T cells sorted from blood, sampled in a trial of the OX40 agonist ivuxolimab. The receptors stem from an adult with an advanced solid tumor such as melanoma, head and neck, liver or kidney cancer. Both conserved end residues are part of each CDR3. D genes are given only for firm matches. The size of a clone is reported for some rows only, either as once, few or many, or as a class for expanded clones.

J | length | V | D | size | CDR3 | DNA
TRBJ2-2 | 16 | TRBV30 | - | - | CAWSEGIGGNTGELFF | TGTGCCTGGAGTGAGGGGATAGGAGGAAACACCGGGGAGCTGTTTTTT
TRBJ1-5 | 12 | TRBV2 | - | medium-sized | CASSESNQPQHF | TGTGCCAGCAGTGAAAGCAATCAGCCCCAGCATTTT
TRBJ2-5 | 15 | TRBV7-9 | TRBD2 | once | CASSLLAGGPETQYF | TGTGCCAGCAGCCTCCTAGCGGGGGGGCCAGAGACCCAGTACTTC
TRBJ1-6 | 16 | TRBV28 | - | - | CASSLSGEGSNSPLHF | TGTGCCAGCAGTTTATCCGGCGAGGGTAGCAATTCACCCCTCCACTTT
TRBJ2-3 | 15 | TRBV5-1 | - | - | CASSLVGGRTDTQYF | TGCGCCAGCAGCTTGGTGGGGGGCAGGACAGATACGCAGTATTTT
TRBJ2-1 | 15 | TRBV5-6 | - | - | CASTTQGVLENEQFF | TGTGCCAGCACAACACAGGGAGTGTTGGAGAATGAGCAGTTCTTC
TRBJ1-1 | 12 | TRBV29-1 | - | - | CSVTTVNTEAFF | TGCAGCGTAACGACAGTGAACACTGAAGCTTTCTTT
TRBJ1-5 | 16 | TRBV10-3 | - | - | CAISGGGGGQGQPQHF | TGTGCCATCAGTGGGGGTGGCGGGGGCCAGGGTCAGCCCCAGCATTTT
TRBJ2-7 | 15 | TRBV5-1 | - | once | CASSLNAVSSYEQYF | TGCGCCAGCAGCTTGAACGCAGTGAGCTCCTACGAGCAGTACTTC
TRBJ1-5 | 14 | TRBV7-9 | - | - | CASSSRGDNQPQHF | TGTGCCAGCAGTTCCAGGGGCGACAATCAGCCCCAGCATTTT
TRBJ2-2 | 16 | TRBV28 | TRBD1 | - | CASSPGGQGLAGELFF | TGTGCCAGCAGTCCGGGGGGACAGGGATTAGCCGGGGAGCTGTTTTTT
TRBJ1-2 | 11 | TRBV20-1 | - | few | CSCYRDGGYTF | TGCAGTTGCTACAGGGACGGTGGCTACACCTTC
TRBJ1-2 | 16 | TRBV28 | - | - | CASSPPPQMNNYGYTF | TGTGCCAGCAGCCCACCCCCACAGATGAATAACTATGGCTACACCTTC
TRBJ1-2 | 18 | TRBV28 | TRBD1 | - | CASSFAQGDFLGDYGYTF | TGTGCCAGCAGTTTCGCGCAGGGGGACTTCCTTGGAGACTATGGCTACACCTTC
TRBJ2-2 | 16 | TRBV5-4 | TRBD1 | - | CASSTSGQGNTGELFF | TGTGCCAGCAGCACCTCGGGACAGGGGAACACCGGGGAGCTGTTTTTT
TRBJ2-5 | 10 | TRBV27 | - | - | CASSSGTQYF | TGTGCCAGCAGTTCCGGGACCCAGTACTTC
TRBJ2-2 | 12 | TRBV27 | - | few | CASRGVAGELFF | TGTGCCAGCAGGGGAGTAGCCGGGGAGCTGTTTTTT
TRBJ1-6 | 14 | TRBV28 | - | - | CASSFGQSNSPLHF | TGTGCCAGCAGTTTCGGGCAGTCCAATTCACCCCTCCACTTT
TRBJ1-1 | 15 | TRBV6-5 | TRBD1 | - | CASSSLQGADTEAFF | TGTGCCAGCAGCTCCCTACAGGGGGCGGACACTGAAGCTTTCTTT